This passage covers 8 T cell receptor beta chains from one sample sequenced in a study of cytomegalovirus exposure and HLA in healthy donors. The PCR employed 60 Vbeta primers together with 13 Jbeta primers. Generated by immunoSEQ multiplex PCR, the TCRdb table keeps only in-frame clones and is missing some. Here the sample spans about 90,000 clones, about two thirds being singletons. The sequenced sample was PBMCs. The receptor source for this set is a woman between 45 and 60 years old in good health and CMV-seropositive.

In this sample, this clone turned up once. The V gene is TRBV30, the J gene TRBJ1-1; D possibly corresponds to TRBD1 (6 bases). The germline gives CDR1 GTSNPN, CDR2 SVGIG (reference sequence). V lost 0 bases to trimming and J lost 7 bases, with 9 bases between them. This CDR3 contains 12 residues. CDR3: CAWSVRGLEAFF. In DNA form, the CDR3 reads TGTGCCTGGAGTGTCAGGGGTCTTGAAGCTTTCTTT.

This rearrangement joins TRBV7-8 to TRBJ2-3, with a weak D call TRBD2 (7 bases). CDR1 is SGHVS, CDR2 FQNEAQ, per germline. V was shortened by 5 bases and J by 6 bases, with 18 bases between the two germline ends. The CDR3 loop spans 15 amino acids. The DNA for the CDR3 is TGTGCCAGCAGCCCCTATAGGGGGGGCGACGATACGCAGTATTTT. This gives the protein CASSPYRGGDDTQYF. Looking up the rest from reference TRBV7-8 and TRBJ2-3 gives the full variable domain: GAGVSQSPRYKVAKRGQDVALRCDPISGHVSLFWYQQALGQGPEFLTYFQNEAQLDKSGLPSDRFFAERPEGSVSTLKIQRTQQEDSAVYLCASSPYRGGDDTQYFGPGTRLTVL.

The chain couples TRBV29-1 to TRBJ1-2; D perhaps matches TRBD1 (5 bases). The ends were cut back, 4 bases at V and 7 bases at J, with 13 bases in the middle. Germline-derived CDR1 and CDR2 are SQVTM and ANQGSEA. This CDR3 is built from 12 residues. Here the CDR3 DNA reads TGCAGCGTTGTCAGGGTAGAAGCTGGCTACACCTTC. It codes for CSVVRVEAGYTF.

The rearrangement uses TRBV30 and TRBJ2-2; TRBD2 matches 9 bases. This CDR3 contains 17 residues. Germline V CDR1 and CDR2: GTSNPN, SVGIG (reference sequence). J gave up 5 bases and V 2 bases, and 12 bases lay outside the gene matches. The chain's CDR3 is CAWSNNPGLAGTGELFF. DNA for the CDR3: TGTGCCTGGAGTAACAATCCGGGACTAGCAGGGACCGGGGAGCTGTTTTTT.

The V and J genes are TRBV4-3 and TRBJ2-7; no clear D. V was pared by 1 base and J by 3 bases, with 7 bases between. This CDR3 has 13 residues. CDR1 LGHNA and CDR2 YSLEER come from the germline V gene. CDR3 amino acids: CASSQGASYEQYF. The CDR3 nucleotides read TGCGCCAGCAGCCAAGGGGCCAGCTACGAGCAGTACTTC.

The rearrangement uses TRBV10-1 and TRBJ1-5; a possible D gene is TRBD1 (5 bases). Per the germline V gene, CDR1 is WNHNN and CDR2 is SYGVQD (reference sequence). The V end lost 3 bases, the J end lost 14 bases, and 20 bases lay between the germline ends. The CDR3 extends over 14 amino acids. The CDR3 loop is CASSEGLDSARKHF. CDR3 DNA sequence: TGCGCCAGCAGTGAAGGGCTTGACAGTGCTCGAAAGCATTTT.

There are a few counts of this clone. V gene TRBV7-8 combines with J gene TRBJ2-1; 9 bases agree with TRBD1. Germline CDR1 is SGHVS and CDR2 is FQNEAQ. V lost 4 bases to trimming and J lost 2 bases; unmatched junction nucleotides: 3. This CDR3 region has 15 residues. The DNA of the CDR3 is TGTGCCAGCAGCTGGGGACAGGGACCCTACAATGAGCAGTTCTTC. Its protein is CASSWGQGPYNEQFF. Based on the CDR3 plus reference TRBV7-8 and TRBJ2-1, the full variable domain is GAGVSQSPRYKVAKRGQDVALRCDPISGHVSLFWYQQALGQGPEFLTYFQNEAQLDKSGLPSDRFFAERPEGSVSTLKIQRTQQEDSAVYLCASSWGQGPYNEQFFGPGTRLTVL.

V gene TRBV6-4 combines with J gene TRBJ2-1, with TRBD1 matching over 10 bases. The CDR3 extends over 15 amino acids. Germline CDR1 reads MRHNA; CDR2 reads SNTAGT. V was clipped by 5 bases and J by 4 bases; unmatched bases: 5. In DNA, the CDR3 is TGTGCCAGCAGTAAGACAGGGGGCCCTTACAATGAGCAGTTCTTC. Translating gives CASSKTGGPYNEQFF.